This T cell receptor (beta chain) derives from a study of radiotherapy plus CTLA-4 blockade in lung cancer. Study-level points and caveats: Some TCR clones had been derived from tumors. These clones expanded in peripheral blood after radiotherapy plus ipilimumab.

People whose metastatic non-small-cell lung cancer was chemo-refractory got focal radiation along with CTLA-4 blockade by ipilimumab. On this clone itself: Its cognate antigen is unknown.

The CDR3 is 15 residues long. The germline V gene has CDR1 GTSNPN and CDR2 SVGIG (reference sequence). The J segment lost 6 bases and the V segment lost 1 base, leaving 8 bases of the junction unmatched. Some clones are missing from TCRdb's copy, which holds only in-frame ones; the method was immunoSEQ multiplex PCR. Seen here are tens of thousands of clones, 65% to 80% observed once, and the top ten hold about 8.3%. This chain connects TRBV30 to TRBJ2-1; 8 positions agree with TRBD2. The specimen was peripheral blood, collected from a patient treated with radiotherapy plus ipilimumab. The receptor was derived from a human donor with non-small cell lung cancer whose response to radiotherapy plus ipilimumab could not be evaluated. CDR3 nucleotide sequence: TGTGCCTGGAGTGCCCCCGGGGGGGCTCTCAATGAGCAGTTCTTC. It translates to CAWSAPGGALNEQFF.